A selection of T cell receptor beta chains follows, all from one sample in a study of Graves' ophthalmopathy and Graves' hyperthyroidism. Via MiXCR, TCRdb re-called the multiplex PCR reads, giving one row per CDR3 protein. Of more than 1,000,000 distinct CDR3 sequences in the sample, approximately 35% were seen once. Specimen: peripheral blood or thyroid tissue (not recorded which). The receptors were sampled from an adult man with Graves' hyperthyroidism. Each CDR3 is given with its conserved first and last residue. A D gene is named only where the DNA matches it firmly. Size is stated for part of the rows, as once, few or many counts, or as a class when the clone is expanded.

CDR3 protein: CASSHHQGGSKETQYF
CDR3 DNA: TGTGCCAGCAGCCACCATCAGGGAGGGAGTAAGGAGACCCAGTACTTC
J gene: TRBJ2-5
clone size: .
D gene: TRBD2
V gene: TRBV7-2

CDR3 protein: CASRVRDGEKLFF
CDR3 DNA: TGTGCCAGCAGGGTCAGGGACGGAGAAAAACTGTTTTTT
J gene: TRBJ1-4
clone size: many
D gene: .
V gene: TRBV6-6

CDR3 protein: CSVDPSGGQETQYF
CDR3 DNA: TGCAGCGTTGACCCTAGCGGGGGACAAGAGACCCAGTACTTC
J gene: TRBJ2-5
clone size: many
D gene: TRBD2
V gene: TRBV29-1

CDR3 protein: CAIQGVRGGSYEQYF
CDR3 DNA: TGTGCCATCCAGGGAGTGCGGGGGGGCTCCTACGAGCAGTACTTC
J gene: TRBJ2-7
clone size: .
D gene: TRBD2
V gene: TRBV10-3

CDR3 protein: CASSIVGSGTSEQYF
CDR3 DNA: TGTGCCAGTAGTATTGTGGGTAGCGGGACCTCCGAGCAGTACTTC
J gene: TRBJ2-7
clone size: many
D gene: TRBD2
V gene: TRBV19

CDR3 protein: CASRPDSGGLETQYF
CDR3 DNA: TGTGCCAGCAGACCCGATTCCGGGGGGTTGGAGACCCAGTACTTC
J gene: TRBJ2-5
clone size: few
D gene: TRBD2
V gene: TRBV12-3/TRBV12-4

CDR3 protein: CSAASGGSSPLHF
CDR3 DNA: TGCAGCGCTGCGTCAGGGGGCTCTTCACCCCTCCACTTT
J gene: TRBJ1-6
clone size: .
D gene: TRBD1
V gene: TRBV29-1

CDR3 protein: CASSPLKTATNEKLFF
CDR3 DNA: TGTGCCAGCTCACCACTAAAGACTGCAACTAATGAAAAACTGTTTTTT
J gene: TRBJ1-4
clone size: .
D gene: .
V gene: TRBV7-6

CDR3 protein: CASSVGGGASPQHF
CDR3 DNA: TGTGCCAGCAGCGTAGGGGGAGGGGCGTCGCCCCAGCATTTT
J gene: TRBJ1-5
clone size: .
D gene: .
V gene: TRBV9

CDR3 protein: CAISGTNEKLFF
CDR3 DNA: TGTGCCATCAGTGGGACTAATGAAAAACTGTTTTTT
J gene: TRBJ1-4
clone size: .
D gene: .
V gene: TRBV10-3

CDR3 protein: CSASGLIRTSGDVTQYF
CDR3 DNA: TGCAGTGCTAGTGGTTTAATTCGGACTAGCGGGGACGTGACCCAGTACTTC
J gene: TRBJ2-5
clone size: .
D gene: TRBD2
V gene: TRBV20-1

CDR3 protein: CASSQGRLNTEAFF
CDR3 DNA: TGTGCCAGCAGTCAGGGACGTCTGAACACTGAAGCTTTCTTT
J gene: TRBJ1-1
clone size: .
D gene: .
V gene: TRBV28

CDR3 protein: CASSLAVGQPQHF
CDR3 DNA: TGTGCCAGCAGCTTAGCGGTCGGTCAGCCCCAGCATTTT
J gene: TRBJ1-5
clone size: many
D gene: .
V gene: TRBV7-2

CDR3 protein: CASIWDGAYEQYF
CDR3 DNA: TGCGCCAGCATATGGGACGGAGCCTACGAGCAGTACTTC
J gene: TRBJ2-7
clone size: .
D gene: .
V gene: TRBV10-2

CDR3 protein: CASSQEDRRDQPQHF
CDR3 DNA: TGCGCCAGCAGCCAAGAGGACAGGCGAGATCAGCCCCAGCATTTT
J gene: TRBJ1-5
clone size: few
D gene: TRBD1
V gene: TRBV4-1

CDR3 protein: CASKKTSGGLAGELFF
CDR3 DNA: TGTGCCAGTAAAAAAACGTCAGGGGGCTTAGCCGGGGAGCTGTTTTTT
J gene: TRBJ2-2
clone size: few
D gene: TRBD1
V gene: TRBV19

CDR3 protein: CASSIGVRARYNQPQHF
CDR3 DNA: TGTGCCAGTAGTATCGGGGTTCGTGCCAGGTATAATCAGCCCCAGCATTTT
J gene: TRBJ1-5
clone size: .
D gene: .
V gene: TRBV19

CDR3 protein: CATSTETGRMETQYF
CDR3 DNA: TGTGCCACCAGCACCGAGACAGGGAGAATGGAGACCCAGTACTTC
J gene: TRBJ2-5
clone size: .
D gene: TRBD1
V gene: TRBV15

CDR3 protein: CSVGTGHAPDTQYF
CDR3 DNA: TGCAGCGTAGGGACAGGGCATGCTCCAGATACGCAGTATTTT
J gene: TRBJ2-3
clone size: .
D gene: TRBD1
V gene: TRBV29-1

CDR3 protein: CASSATTGGWGYTF
CDR3 DNA: TGTGCCAGCAGCGCAACGACAGGGGGCTGGGGCTACACCTTC
J gene: TRBJ1-2
clone size: many
D gene: TRBD1
V gene: TRBV7-8

CDR3 protein: CAISESRQTNEKLFF
CDR3 DNA: TGTGCCATCAGTGAGTCCCGACAGACGAATGAAAAACTGTTTTTT
J gene: TRBJ1-4
clone size: .
D gene: .
V gene: TRBV10-3

CDR3 protein: CASRGQGIYEQYF
CDR3 DNA: TGTGCCAGCAGGGGACAGGGAATCTACGAGCAGTACTTC
J gene: TRBJ2-7
clone size: many
D gene: TRBD1
V gene: TRBV7-9

CDR3 protein: CASSPLRAGGSSYEQYF
CDR3 DNA: TGTGCCAGCAGTCCACTGAGGGCGGGAGGGAGCTCCTACGAGCAGTACTTC
J gene: TRBJ2-7
clone size: .
D gene: TRBD2
V gene: TRBV2

CDR3 protein: CASSRGRNQPQHF
CDR3 DNA: TGTGCCTCAAGCCGGGGCCGCAATCAGCCCCAGCATTTT
J gene: TRBJ1-5
clone size: many
D gene: .
V gene: TRBV7-2

CDR3 protein: CASSRELNYGYTF
CDR3 DNA: TGTGCCAGCAGCCGTGAGTTGAACTATGGCTACACCTTC
J gene: TRBJ1-2
clone size: few
D gene: .
V gene: TRBV7-9

CDR3 protein: CASSLSGRGGTGELYF
CDR3 DNA: TGTGCCAGCAGCTTATCAGGCCGCGGTGGGACCGGGGAGCTGTACTTC
J gene: TRBJ2-7
clone size: .
D gene: .
V gene: TRBV9

CDR3 protein: CSATGRVSNTIYF
CDR3 DNA: TGCAGTGCTACAGGACGGGTATCCAACACCATATATTTT
J gene: TRBJ1-3
clone size: many
D gene: .
V gene: TRBV20-1

CDR3 protein: CASSWDRDTEAFF
CDR3 DNA: TGTGCCAGCAGTTGGGACAGGGATACTGAAGCTTTCTTT
J gene: TRBJ1-1
clone size: .
D gene: TRBD1
V gene: TRBV6-1

CDR3 protein: CATSARGGYSNQPQHF
CDR3 DNA: TGTGCCACCAGTGCCCGCGGGGGATATAGCAATCAGCCCCAGCATTTT
J gene: TRBJ1-5
clone size: .
D gene: .
V gene: TRBV24-1

CDR3 protein: CASSFSDIYGYTF
CDR3 DNA: TGTGCCAGCAGCTTCTCAGATATCTATGGCTACACCTTC
J gene: TRBJ1-2
clone size: .
D gene: .
V gene: TRBV7-9

CDR3 protein: CASSQSASSYNSPLHF
CDR3 DNA: TGTGCCAGCAGCCAAAGCGCGAGCTCCTATAATTCACCCCTCCACTTT
J gene: TRBJ1-6
clone size: many
D gene: .
V gene: TRBV13

CDR3 protein: CASSSIRDRISSGANVLTF
CDR3 DNA: TGTGCCAGTAGTTCGATCCGGGACAGAATTTCCTCTGGGGCCAACGTCCTGACTTTC
J gene: TRBJ2-6
clone size: many
D gene: TRBD1
V gene: TRBV19